The 3 T cell receptor beta chains below come from one sample, sequenced in a study of blood T cells in healthy people across ages (dated by TCRdb to about 2015). Library method: 5' RACE. Sequencer: Illumina HiSeq 2500. A second PCR of about 6 to 11 cycles was run with a J-beta primer mix and a sample-barcoded 5' primer. TCRdb reprocessing: public reads trimmed at Q25 with fastp, clones called with MiXCR, in-frame beta chains kept. Each CDR3 protein appears once, grouped with its most common genes and DNA. Present in this sample are about a million distinct CDR3 sequences, around two fifths of which were seen just once. The top ten clones comprise 13% of the sample. Sequencing was carried out using blood. These receptors were collected from a man aged 18 to 29 in good health.

This clonotype was seen more than once but under ten times. The chain employs TRBV7-9 and TRBJ2-1, with D perhaps matching TRBD1 (5 bases). Trimming left V 7 bases short and J 6 bases short, with 16 bases between. Looked up from germline, CDR1 is SEHNR and CDR2 is FQNEAQ (reference sequence). The CDR3 consists of 14 residues. The CDR3 DNA is TGTGCCAGCACTCTCGACAGCGTTGGCAATGAGCAGTTCTTC. Amino acid sequence: CASTLDSVGNEQFF. The full variable domain, in which reference TRBV7-9 and TRBJ2-1 provide the parts outside the CDR3, is DTGVSQNPRHKITKRGQNVTFRCDPISEHNRLYWYRQTLGQGPEFLTYFQNEAQLEKSRLLSDRFSAERPKGSFSTLEIQRTEQGDSAMYLCASTLDSVGNEQFFGPGTRLTVL.

In its sample, this clonotype was seen once. The chain is built from TRBV5-1 and TRBJ2-1; D remains ambiguous. The CDR3 is 14 residues long. V shed 0 bases and J shed 3 bases, with 7 bases lying between them. The germline V gene encodes CDR1 SGHRS and CDR2 YFSETQ. The CDR3 reads CASSLASFYNEQFF. Written as DNA, the CDR3 is TGCGCCAGCAGCTTGGCGTCATTCTACAATGAGCAGTTCTTC. Looking up the rest from reference TRBV5-1 and TRBJ2-1 gives the full variable domain: KAGVTQTPRYLIKTRGQQVTLSCSPISGHRSVSWYQQTPGQGLQFLFEYFSETQRNKGNFPGRFSGRQFSNSRSEMNVSTLELGDSALYLCASSLASFYNEQFFGPGTRLTVL.

The chain employs TRBV5-6 and TRBJ1-2; D not resolved. CDR1 is SGHDT and CDR2 is YYEEEE in the germline V gene. V was trimmed by 7 bases and J by 7 bases, leaving 17 bases between them. CDR3 size: 13 residues. The CDR3 loop is CASVKDGLGGYTF. The CDR3 DNA reads TGTGCCAGCGTCAAGGACGGACTCGGTGGCTACACCTTC.